This T cell receptor (beta chain) originates from a study of vaccination effects on CD4 cells after COVID-19. Study-level findings and limits: Cross-reactivity with common cold coronaviruses was shown by only 1 of 255 vaccine-induced clones in healthy vaccinees.

Sequencing in the ViraFEST assay came after antigen-specific CD4+ T cells had been expanded with viral peptide pools, which were used to stimulate PBMC. Isolation of CD4+ T cells took place after less than twelve days of culture. Every participant took two doses of the BNT162b2 or mRNA-1273 vaccine. No vaccinee had earlier SARS-CoV-2 infection, and nucleocapsid antibodies were negative. Wells of some 1.9 million PBMC each were grown with around 10 IU/ml IL-2 and 9.5 to 10 ug/ml peptides. Concerning this clone: Antigen specificity is unknown.

V lost 2 bases and J 4 bases, leaving 9 bases between the germline ends. Per the germline V gene, CDR1 is SGHRS and CDR2 is YFSETQ. The length of the CDR3 is 13 residues. Some clones are missing from TCRdb's copy, which holds only in-frame ones; the method was immunoSEQ multiplex PCR. The table has 27,000 or so clones, 80% to 90% seen once; the top ten hold more than 1.4%. The rearrangement links TRBV5-1 to TRBJ2-5; D remains ambiguous. The receptor comes from a human donor who received a COVID-19 vaccine. Some clones in this sample may be carry-over from other donors' samples. Material: CD4+ T cells from PBMCs cultured with HCoV-NL63 spike peptides, obtained after COVID-19 vaccination. CDR3 in amino acids: CASSFGVGETQYF. In nucleotides, the CDR3 is TGCGCCAGCAGCTTTGGAGTAGGAGAGACCCAGTACTTC. Complete variable domain (other parts from reference TRBV5-1 and TRBJ2-5): KAGVTQTPRYLIKTRGQQVTLSCSPISGHRSVSWYQQTPGQGLQFLFEYFSETQRNKGNFPGRFSGRQFSNSRSEMNVSTLELGDSALYLCASSFGVGETQYFGPGTRLLVL.